This T cell receptor beta chain was sequenced in a study of T cell responses to AZD1222 COVID-19 vaccine. The study's findings and limits: Vaccine-related CD4 TCRs covered spike, predominating at 160-218 and 743-854. Regions left unmutated in variants are reportedly the target of nearly half of spike-specific TCRs.

A remark on this clone: The target antigen is unknown.

V was trimmed by 4 bases and J by 0 bases, leaving 6 bases between them. Germline V gene lookup returns CDR1 SNHLY and CDR2 FYNNEI. The CDR3 contains 13 residues. Data came from immunoSEQ multiplex PCR; TCRdb stores just in-frame clones and leaves some out. The table has nearly 35,000 clones, more than 75% seen once. This TCR was recovered from an adult who received the AZD1222 COVID-19 vaccine. The sample was peripheral blood, taken 28 days after the second AZD1222 dose. This chain uses TRBV2 with TRBJ1-2; the D is unclear. The DNA of the CDR3 is TGTGCCAGCAGTGTGGCAACTAACTATGGCTACACCTTC. It is translated as CASSVATNYGYTF.